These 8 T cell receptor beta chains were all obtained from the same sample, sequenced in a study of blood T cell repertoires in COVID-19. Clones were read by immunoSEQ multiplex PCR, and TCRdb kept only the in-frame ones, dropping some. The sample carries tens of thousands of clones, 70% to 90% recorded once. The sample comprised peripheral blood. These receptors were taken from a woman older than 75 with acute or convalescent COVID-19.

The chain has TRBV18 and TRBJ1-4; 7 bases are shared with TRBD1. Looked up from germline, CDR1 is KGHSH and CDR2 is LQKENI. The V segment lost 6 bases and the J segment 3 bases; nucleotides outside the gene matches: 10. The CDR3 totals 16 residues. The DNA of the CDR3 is TGTGCCAGCTCGATCTATTCCGGGACAGCTAATGAAAAACTGTTTTTT. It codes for CASSIYSGTANEKLFF.

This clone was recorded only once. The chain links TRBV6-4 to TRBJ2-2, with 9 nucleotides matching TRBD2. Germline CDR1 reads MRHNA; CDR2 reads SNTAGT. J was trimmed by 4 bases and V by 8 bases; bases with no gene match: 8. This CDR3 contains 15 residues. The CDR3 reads CASRISGSGTGELFF. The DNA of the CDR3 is TGTGCCAGCCGGATTAGCGGGAGCGGCACCGGGGAGCTGTTTTTT.

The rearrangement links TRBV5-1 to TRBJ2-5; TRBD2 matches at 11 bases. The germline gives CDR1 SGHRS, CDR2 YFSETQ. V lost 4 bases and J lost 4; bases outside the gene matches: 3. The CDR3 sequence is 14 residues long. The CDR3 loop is CASSRTSGLETQYF. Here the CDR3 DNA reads TGCGCCAGCAGCCGGACTAGCGGGTTAGAGACCCAGTACTTC.

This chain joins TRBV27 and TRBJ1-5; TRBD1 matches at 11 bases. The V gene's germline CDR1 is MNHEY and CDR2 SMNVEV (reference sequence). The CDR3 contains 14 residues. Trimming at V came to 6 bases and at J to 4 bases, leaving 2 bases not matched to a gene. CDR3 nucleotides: TGTGCCAGCAGGGGACAGGGGGATAATCAGCCCCAGCATTTT. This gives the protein CASRGQGDNQPQHF.

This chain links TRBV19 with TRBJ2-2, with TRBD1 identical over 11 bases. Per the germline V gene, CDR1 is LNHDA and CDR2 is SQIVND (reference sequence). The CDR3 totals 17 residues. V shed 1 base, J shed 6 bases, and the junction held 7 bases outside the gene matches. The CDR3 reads CASSIGYQDRGPGELFF. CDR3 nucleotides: TGTGCCAGTAGTATAGGGTATCAGGACAGGGGGCCCGGGGAGCTGTTTTTT.

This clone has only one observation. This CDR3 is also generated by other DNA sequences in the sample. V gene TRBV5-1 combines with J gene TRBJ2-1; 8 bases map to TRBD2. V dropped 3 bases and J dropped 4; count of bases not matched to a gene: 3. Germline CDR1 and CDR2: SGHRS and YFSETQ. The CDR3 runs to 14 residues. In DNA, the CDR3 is TGCGCCAGCAGCTCGGGGGGGTATTACAATGAGCAGTTCTTC. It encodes CASSSGGYYNEQFF.

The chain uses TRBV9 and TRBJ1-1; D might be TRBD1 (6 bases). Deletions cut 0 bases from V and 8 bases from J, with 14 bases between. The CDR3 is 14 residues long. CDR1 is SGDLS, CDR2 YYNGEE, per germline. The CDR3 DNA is TGTGCCAGCAGCGTAGTGACAGGACGTGTGGAAGCTTTCTTT. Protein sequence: CASSVVTGRVEAFF.

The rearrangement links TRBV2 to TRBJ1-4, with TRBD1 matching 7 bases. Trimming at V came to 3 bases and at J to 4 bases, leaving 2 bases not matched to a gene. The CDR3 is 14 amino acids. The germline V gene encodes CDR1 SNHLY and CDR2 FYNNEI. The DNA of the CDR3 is TGTGCCAGCAGTGATTGGGACAGTAATGAAAAACTGTTTTTT. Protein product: CASSDWDSNEKLFF.